This T cell receptor (beta chain) originates from a study of blood T cell repertoires in COVID-19. Study-wide background: PBMCs, B-cell-depleted T cells, or T cells provided the cDNA or gDNA that made up the material.

In the source study's methods: It was from reference gene primer amplification that nucleated cell counts were estimated. Here immunoSEQ multiplex PCR was the method, and the copy in TCRdb shows in-frame clones only, minus some. The D gene and trimming were derived from the DNA, and the V and J assignments and clone size from that table. The repertoire has almost 200,000 clones, around four fifths of them found once; the top ten carry around 0.93%. Seattle patient enrollment occurred during active infection, with longitudinal follow-up thereafter. With 2 bases removed from V and 0 bases from J, the gap between germline ends came to 9 bases. The CDR3 totals 15 residues. Germline-derived CDR1 and CDR2 are MNHEY and SMNVEV (reference sequence).

The sequence was obtained from a man aged 60-69 years with COVID-19, enrolled during active disease. The sample comprised peripheral blood. The chain couples TRBV27 to TRBJ2-3, with a tentative D call TRBD1 (6 bases). CDR3 nucleotide sequence: TGTGCCAGCAGTTTACTGGGGGCTAGCACAGATACGCAGTATTTT. Translating gives CASSLLGASTDTQYF.